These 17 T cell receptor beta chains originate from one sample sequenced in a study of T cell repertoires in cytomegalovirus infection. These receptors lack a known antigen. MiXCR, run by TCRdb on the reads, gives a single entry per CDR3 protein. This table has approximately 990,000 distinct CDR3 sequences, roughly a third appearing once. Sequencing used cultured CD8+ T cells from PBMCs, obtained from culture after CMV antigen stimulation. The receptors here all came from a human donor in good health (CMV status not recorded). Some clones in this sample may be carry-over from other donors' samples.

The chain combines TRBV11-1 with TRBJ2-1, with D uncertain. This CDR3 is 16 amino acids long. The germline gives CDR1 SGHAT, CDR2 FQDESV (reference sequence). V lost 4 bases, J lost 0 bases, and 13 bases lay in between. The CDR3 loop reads CASSSQESSSYNEQFF. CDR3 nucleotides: TGTGCCAGCAGCTCGCAGGAGTCGAGCTCCTACAATGAGCAGTTCTTC.

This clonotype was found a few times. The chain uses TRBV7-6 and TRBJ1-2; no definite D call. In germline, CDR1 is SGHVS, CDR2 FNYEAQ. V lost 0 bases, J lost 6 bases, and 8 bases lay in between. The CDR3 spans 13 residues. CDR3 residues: CASSLAWTDGYTF. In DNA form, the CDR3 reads TGTGCCAGCAGCTTAGCGTGGACTGATGGCTACACCTTC.

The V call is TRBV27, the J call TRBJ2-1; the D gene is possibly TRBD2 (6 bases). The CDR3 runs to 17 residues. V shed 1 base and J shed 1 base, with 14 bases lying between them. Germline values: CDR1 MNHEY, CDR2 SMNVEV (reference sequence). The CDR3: CASSLWPPSVSYNEQFF. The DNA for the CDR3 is TGTGCCAGCAGTTTATGGCCCCCTAGCGTATCCTACAATGAGCAGTTCTTC.

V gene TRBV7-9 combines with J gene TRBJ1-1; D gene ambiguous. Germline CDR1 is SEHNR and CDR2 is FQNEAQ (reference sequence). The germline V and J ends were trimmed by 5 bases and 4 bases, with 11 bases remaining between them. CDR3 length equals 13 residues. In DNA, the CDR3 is TGTGCCAGCAGCAGTAGTTGGGGCACTGAAGCTTTCTTT. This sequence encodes CASSSSWGTEAFF.

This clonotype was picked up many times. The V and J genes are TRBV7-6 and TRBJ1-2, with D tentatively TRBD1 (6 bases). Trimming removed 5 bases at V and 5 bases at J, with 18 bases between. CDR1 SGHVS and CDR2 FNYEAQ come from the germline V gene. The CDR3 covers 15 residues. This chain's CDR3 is CASSPEDRSRYGYTF. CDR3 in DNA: TGTGCCAGCAGCCCAGAAGACAGGTCCCGGTATGGCTACACCTTC.

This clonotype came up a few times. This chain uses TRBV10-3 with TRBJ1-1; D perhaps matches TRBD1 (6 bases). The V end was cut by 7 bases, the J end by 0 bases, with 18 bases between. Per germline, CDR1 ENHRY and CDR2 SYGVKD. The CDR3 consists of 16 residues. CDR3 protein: CAIMRRDTNMNTEAFF. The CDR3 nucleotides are TGTGCCATCATGAGAAGGGACACTAATATGAACACTGAAGCTTTCTTT.

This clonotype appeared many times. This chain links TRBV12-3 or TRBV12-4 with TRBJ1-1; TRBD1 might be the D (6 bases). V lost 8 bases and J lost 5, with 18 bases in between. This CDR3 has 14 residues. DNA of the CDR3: TGTGCCAGCCTATACAGGAGGGGGGAAACTGAAGCTTTCTTT. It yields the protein CASLYRRGETEAFF.

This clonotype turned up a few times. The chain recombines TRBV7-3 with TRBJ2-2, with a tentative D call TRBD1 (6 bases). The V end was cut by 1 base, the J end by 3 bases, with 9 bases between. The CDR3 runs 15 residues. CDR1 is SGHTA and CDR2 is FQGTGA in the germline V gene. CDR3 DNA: TGTGCCAGCAGCTTAAGACAGGATTACACCGGGGAGCTGTTTTTT. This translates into CASSLRQDYTGELFF.

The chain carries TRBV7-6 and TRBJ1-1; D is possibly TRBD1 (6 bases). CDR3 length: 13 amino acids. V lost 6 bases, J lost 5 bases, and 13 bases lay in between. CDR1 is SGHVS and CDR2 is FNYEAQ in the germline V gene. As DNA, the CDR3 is TGTGCCAGCAGACAGGGTCAAGGTACTGAAGCTTTCTTT. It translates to CASRQGQGTEAFF.

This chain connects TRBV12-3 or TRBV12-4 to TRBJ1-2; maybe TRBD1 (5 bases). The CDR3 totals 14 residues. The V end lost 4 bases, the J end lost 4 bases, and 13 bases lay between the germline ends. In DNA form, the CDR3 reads TGTGCCAGCAGTTCTAGCGACAGCCCCTATGGCTACACCTTC. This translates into CASSSSDSPYGYTF.

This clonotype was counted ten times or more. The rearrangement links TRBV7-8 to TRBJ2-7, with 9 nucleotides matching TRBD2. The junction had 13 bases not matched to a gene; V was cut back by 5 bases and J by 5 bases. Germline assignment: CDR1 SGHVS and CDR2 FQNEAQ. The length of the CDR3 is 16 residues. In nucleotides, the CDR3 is TGTGCCAGCAGCCTCAGGTCGCTAGCGGGGATTAACGAGCAGTACTTC. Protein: CASSLRSLAGINEQYF.

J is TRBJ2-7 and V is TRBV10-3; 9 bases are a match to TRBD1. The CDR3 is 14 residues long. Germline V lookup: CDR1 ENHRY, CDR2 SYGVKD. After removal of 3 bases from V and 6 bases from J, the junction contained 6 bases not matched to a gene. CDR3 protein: CAISDPGTGTEQYV. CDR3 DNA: TGTGCCATCAGTGACCCTGGGACAGGGACCGAGCAGTACGTC.

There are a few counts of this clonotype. The CDR3 sequence is CASSLDPSLYNEQFF. The DNA of the CDR3 is TGTGCCAGCAGTTTGGACCCCTCCCTTTACAATGAGCAGTTCTTC. The chain uses TRBV12-3 or TRBV12-4 and TRBJ2-1; D gene ambiguous. The V end lost 3 bases, the J end lost 4 bases, and 13 bases lay between the germline ends. CDR3 length: 15 residues.

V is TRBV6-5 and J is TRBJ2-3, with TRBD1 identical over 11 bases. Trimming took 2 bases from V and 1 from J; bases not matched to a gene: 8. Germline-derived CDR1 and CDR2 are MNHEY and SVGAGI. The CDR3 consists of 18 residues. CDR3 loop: CASSYGIPGQGGTDTQYF. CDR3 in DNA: TGTGCCAGCAGTTACGGAATTCCGGGACAGGGGGGCACAGATACGCAGTATTTT.

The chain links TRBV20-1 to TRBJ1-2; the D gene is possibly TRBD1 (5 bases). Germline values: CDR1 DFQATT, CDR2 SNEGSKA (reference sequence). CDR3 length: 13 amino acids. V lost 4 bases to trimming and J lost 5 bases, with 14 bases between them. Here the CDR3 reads CSAIIQGLYGYTF. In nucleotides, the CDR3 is TGCAGTGCTATAATTCAGGGCTTGTATGGCTACACCTTC.

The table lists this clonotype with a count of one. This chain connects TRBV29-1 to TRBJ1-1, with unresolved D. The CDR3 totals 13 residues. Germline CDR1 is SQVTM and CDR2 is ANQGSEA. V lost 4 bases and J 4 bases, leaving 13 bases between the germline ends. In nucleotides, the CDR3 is TGCAGCGTTGTACCGTGGAAGGGCACTGAAGCTTTCTTT. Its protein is CSVVPWKGTEAFF. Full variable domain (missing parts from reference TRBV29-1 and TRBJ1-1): SAVISQKPSRDICQRGTSLTIQCQVDSQVTMMFWYRQQPGQSLTLIATANQGSEATYESGFVIDKFPISRPNLTFSTLTVSNMSPEDSSIYLCSVVPWKGTEAFFGQGTRLTVV.

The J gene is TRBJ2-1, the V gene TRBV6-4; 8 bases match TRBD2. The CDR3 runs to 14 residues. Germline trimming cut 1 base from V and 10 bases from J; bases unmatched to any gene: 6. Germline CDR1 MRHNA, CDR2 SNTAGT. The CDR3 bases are TGTGCCAGCAGTGACTTCGGGGGGGCTCGGGAGCAGTTCTTC. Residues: CASSDFGGAREQFF.